Following are 10 T cell receptor beta chains from one sample sequenced in a study of regulatory T cells in long-lasting Graves disease (dated by TCRdb to the early 2020s). The time point label on this specimen signifies: newly diagnosed GD, antithyroid drugs for less than 3 months. For both TCR sequencing and RNA sequencing, RNA was extracted from PBMCs using TRIzol. To prepare the library, multiplex PCR was applied. The sequencer was an Illumina HiSeq 4000. iRepertoire HTBI primers and Arm-PCR amplification of CDR3 regions were used to construct TCR beta libraries. The public reads were run again by TCRdb, first through fastp at Q25 and then through MiXCR, and only productive beta chains were kept. CDR3 protein sequences are deduplicated, and each keeps its most common genes and DNA. This sample is represented by some 410,000 distinct CDR3 sequences; about 16% of them were singletons. The biggest ten clones account for roughly 10% of the sample.

This sample also belongs to another study, concerning T cells in Graves' hyperthyroidism and ophthalmopathy.

This specimen consisted of peripheral blood mononuclear cells (PBMCs), obtained at new diagnosis, from a patient treated with antithyroid drugs. These receptors were collected from a woman aged 25 to 45 with Graves disease. Donor details come from another sample of the same person, matched by shared clones.

This clonotype showed up many times. This chain connects TRBV12-3 or TRBV12-4 to TRBJ2-7, with unresolved D. V was trimmed by 3 bases and J by 3 bases, leaving 15 bases between them. CDR3 size: 15 residues. The CDR3 DNA is TGTGCCAGCAGTTTCTACGACCGAGGTAGCTACGAGCAGTACTTC. The encoded protein is CASSFYDRGSYEQYF.

This clonotype was counted at least ten times. This chain uses TRBV27 with TRBJ2-1; tentatively, D is TRBD1 or TRBD2 (6 bases each). The CDR3 covers 13 residues. V shed 3 bases and J shed 7 bases, with 10 bases lying between them. CDR1 and CDR2 (germline): MNHEY, SMNVEV (reference sequence). CDR3 in amino acids: CASSFRGRNEQFF. In DNA form, the CDR3 reads TGTGCCAGCAGTTTCCGGGGGCGGAATGAGCAGTTCTTC.

This clonotype has at least ten counts. This sequence joins TRBV20-1 and TRBJ2-1; 8 nucleotides match TRBD2. V trimming: 3 bases; J trimming: 5 bases; junction bases outside the gene matches: 6. The germline CDR1 and CDR2 sequences are DFQATT and SNEGSKA (reference sequence). CDR3 length: 14 amino acids. DNA of the CDR3: TGCAGTGCTAGCAGAGCGGGAGTGGACAATGAGCAGTTCTTC. This sequence encodes CSASRAGVDNEQFF.

With regard to this clonotype: Possible read error: a much larger clone is one base away. The V and J genes are TRBV12-3 or TRBV12-4 and TRBJ2-5; 10 nucleotides agree with TRBD1. V shed 5 bases, J shed 3 bases, and the junction held 6 bases outside the gene matches. The CDR3 contains 15 residues. Here the CDR3 reads CASSRYGQGEETQYF. CDR3 in DNA: TGTGCCAGCAGTCGGTACGGACAGGGGGAAGAGACCCAGTACTTC.

The rearrangement joins TRBV19 to TRBJ1-4; D is ambiguous. Trimming stripped 5 bases from V and 7 bases from J, with 17 bases between. This CDR3 region has 15 residues. CDR1 is LNHDA and CDR2 is SQIVND in the germline V gene (reference sequence). The CDR3 bases are TGTGCCAGTAGTTCCCAATCCGGGCGCGGTGAAAAACTGTTTTTT. Residues: CASSSQSGRGEKLFF.

This clonotype was found many times. The J gene is TRBJ2-7, the V gene TRBV18, with D perhaps being TRBD1 or TRBD2 (7 bases each). With 0 bases removed from V and 5 bases from J, the gap between germline ends came to 17 bases. Germline-derived CDR1 and CDR2 are KGHSH and LQKENI. This CDR3 spans 16 amino acids. CDR3 residues: CASSPPRGTVGNEQYF. The CDR3 nucleotides read TGTGCCAGCTCACCACCGCGGGGGACAGTGGGCAACGAGCAGTACTTC. The full variable domain, in which reference TRBV18 and TRBJ2-7 provide the parts outside the CDR3, is NAGVMQNPRHLVRRRGQEARLRCSPMKGHSHVYWYRQLPEEGLKFMVYLQKENIIDESGMPKERFSAEFPKEGPSILRIQQVVRGDSAAYFCASSPPRGTVGNEQYFGPGTRLTVT.

This chain connects TRBV5-1 to TRBJ1-2; 7 nucleotides line up with TRBD1. CDR1 is SGHRS, CDR2 YFSETQ, per germline. The length of the CDR3 is 14 residues. Germline trimming cut 0 bases from V and 5 bases from J; bases unmatched to any gene: 4. This CDR3 reads CASSLAEGAYGYTF. DNA of the CDR3: TGCGCCAGCAGCTTGGCAGAGGGGGCTTATGGCTACACCTTC.

This clonotype has more than one count but fewer than ten. V is TRBV14 and J is TRBJ2-5; TRBD2 is a possible D gene (5 bases). The germline V gene encodes CDR1 SGHDN and CDR2 FVKESK. There are 13 residues in the CDR3. The V end was cut by 4 bases, the J end by 5 bases, with 11 bases between. CDR3 sequence (DNA): TGTGCCAGCAGCCTCAACGGGGTGGAGACCCAGTACTTC. This encodes CASSLNGVETQYF.

This clonotype was recorded at least ten times. The chain links TRBV28 to TRBJ1-4; D gene ambiguous. Trimming removed 2 bases from V and 4 bases from J, with 5 bases in between. There are 13 residues in the CDR3. Germline CDR1 and CDR2: MDHEN and SYDVKM. The CDR3 DNA sequence: TGTGCCAGCAGTTTAACCAGTAATGAAAAACTGTTTTTT. Translating it yields CASSLTSNEKLFF.

Of note for this clonotype: This sequence is one base from a far larger clone and is likely a read error. The V call is TRBV28, the J call TRBJ2-7; D ambiguous. Germline V gene data show CDR1 as MDHEN and CDR2 as SYDVKM. The CDR3 has 14 residues. This CDR3 reads CASSRSTSSYEQHF. For the CDR3, the DNA is TGTGCCAGCTCCCGGTCCACAAGCTCCTACGAGCAGCACTTC. Combining the CDR3 with reference TRBV28 and TRBJ2-7 gives the whole variable domain DVKVTQSSRYLVKRTGEKVFLECVQDMDHENMFWYRQDPGLGLRLIYFSYDVKMKEKGDIPEGYSVSREKKERFSLILESASTNQTSMYLCASSRSTSSYEQHFGPGTRLTVT.